This T cell receptor beta chain was sequenced for a study of T cell responses to AZD1222 COVID-19 vaccine. The assay was immunoSEQ multiplex PCR, and TCRdb's table has in-frame clones only and misses some. The table lists some 150,000 clones, roughly 90% of them singletons. The count of this clone is one. Its antigen is currently unknown. General observations from the study: The study found Spike-specific TCR breadth and depth rose after two AZD1222 doses.

This receptor was identified in an adult in good health. Sequences were derived from peripheral blood, sampled on day 0 of AZD1222 vaccination.

CDR3 protein: CASSQDAGNTEAFF. The CDR3 coding sequence is TGTGCCAGCAGCCAAGATGCAGGGAACACTGAAGCTTTCTTT. V gene TRBV3-1 (or the pseudogene TRBV3-2) combines with J gene TRBJ1-1; D is uncertain. This CDR3 comprises 14 residues. V was cut by 0 bases and J by 1 base, with 6 bases left in between. Germline CDR1 LGHDT, CDR2 YNNKEL (reference sequence).